This T cell receptor (beta chain) was sequenced for a study of cytomegalovirus exposure and HLA in healthy donors. Study-level findings and limits: A later analysis showed that HLA-associated TCR beta chains had undergone more clonal expansion than equally common others.

The V gene's germline CDR1 is SEHNR and CDR2 FQNEAQ (reference sequence). V dropped 1 base and J dropped 5 bases, with 5 bases sitting between them. The CDR3 totals 13 residues. PCR used 60 Vbeta primers and 13 Jbeta primers. Measured with immunoSEQ multiplex PCR; TCRdb has only the in-frame clones, and not every one. The data contain 100,000 to 150,000 clones, approximately 70% of them seen just once; the ten biggest clones take up approximately 1.4%. About this clone: Its antigen is undetermined.

The clonotype originates from a man between 18 and 29 years old in good health and CMV-seronegative. Sequencing was done on a sample of PBMCs. The chain links TRBV7-9 to TRBJ2-2; no clear D. This chain's CDR3 is CASSLDRTGELFF. Here the CDR3 DNA reads TGTGCCAGCAGCTTAGACAGAACCGGGGAGCTGTTTTTT.